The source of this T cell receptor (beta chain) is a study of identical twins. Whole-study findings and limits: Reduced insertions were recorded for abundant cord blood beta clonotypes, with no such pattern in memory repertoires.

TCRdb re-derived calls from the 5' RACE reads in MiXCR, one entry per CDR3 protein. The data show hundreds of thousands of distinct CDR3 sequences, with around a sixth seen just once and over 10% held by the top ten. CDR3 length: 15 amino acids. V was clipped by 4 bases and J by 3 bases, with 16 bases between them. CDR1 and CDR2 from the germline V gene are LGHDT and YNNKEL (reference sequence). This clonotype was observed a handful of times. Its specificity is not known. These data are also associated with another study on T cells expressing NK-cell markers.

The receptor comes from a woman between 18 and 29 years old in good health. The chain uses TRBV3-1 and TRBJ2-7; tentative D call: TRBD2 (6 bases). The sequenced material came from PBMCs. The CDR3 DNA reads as TGTGCCAGCAGCCCGACTTGGACTACCATCTACGAGCAGTACTTC. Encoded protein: CASSPTWTTIYEQYF.